A single sample gave rise to the 20 T cell receptor beta chains below, sequenced in a study of cytomegalovirus exposure and HLA in healthy donors (dated by TCRdb to 2016 to 2017). Receptors were amplified or captured by the immunoSEQ multiplex PCR assay. For the multiplex PCR, a mixture combining 60 forward primers for TCR Vbeta segments and 13 reverse primers for TCR Jbeta segments was used. Sourced from immuneACCESS, this table was stored by TCRdb with only in-frame sequences that have V and J called. A share of the clones is absent; for the studies checked, an unresolved V gene accounts for under half, and the remainder has no known explanation. For this sample there are around 64,000 clones; more than 70% appear just once. Approximately 6.3% of the sample goes to the ten largest clones. Sequencing input: PBMCs. The receptors were sampled from a man aged 30 to 39 in good health and CMV-seropositive.

This clone turned up a few times. The chain is built from TRBV6-5 and TRBJ1-5; TRBD1 is a possible D gene (5 bases). Germline V gene sequence: CDR1 MNHEY, CDR2 SVGAGI. The CDR3 runs 14 residues. V lost 5 bases, J lost 6 bases, and 14 bases lay in between. The chain's CDR3 is CASSLLGTGQPQHF. CDR3 in DNA: TGTGCCAGCAGTCTCCTGGGTACAGGTCAGCCCCAGCATTTT.

The rearrangement links TRBV9 to TRBJ1-4; perhaps TRBD1 as D (6 bases). Trimming stripped 4 bases from V and 4 bases from J, with 20 bases between. Germline-derived CDR1 and CDR2 are SGDLS and YYNGEE. The CDR3 extends over 17 amino acids. In DNA form, the CDR3 reads TGTGCCAGCAGCTCCCGATTTGGGGGGGCAGGTAATGAAAAACTGTTTTTT. Encoded protein: CASSSRFGGAGNEKLFF. The full variable domain, rest sourced from reference TRBV9 and TRBJ1-4, is DSGVTQTPKHLITATGQRVTLRCSPRSGDLSVYWYQQSLDQGLQFLIQYYNGEERAKGNILERFSAQQFPDLHSELNLSSLELGDSALYFCASSSRFGGAGNEKLFFGSGTQLSVL.

The chain carries TRBV4-3 and TRBJ1-1; TRBD1 matches at 7 bases. Per the germline V gene, CDR1 is LGHNA and CDR2 is YSLEER. The trim removed 0 bases at V and 5 bases at J, leaving 3 bases unmatched. The CDR3 is 14 amino acids. DNA for the CDR3: TGCGCCAGCAGCCAAGAACCCAGGGGGACTGAAGCTTTCTTT. Protein product: CASSQEPRGTEAFF.

This clone was seen only a few times. This rearrangement joins TRBV7-2 to TRBJ2-3, with no clear D. This CDR3 is built from 13 residues. The germline V and J ends were trimmed by 0 bases and 4 bases, with 5 bases remaining between them. CDR1 is SGHTA, CDR2 FQGNSA, per germline. This CDR3 reads CASSLAPADTQYF. The CDR3 region has the DNA TGTGCCAGCAGCTTAGCGCCAGCAGATACGCAGTATTTT. The entire variable domain, with the rest obtained from reference TRBV7-2 and TRBJ2-3, is as follows: GAGVSQSPSNKVTEKGKDVELRCDPISGHTALYWYRQSLGQGLEFLIYFQGNSAPDKSGLPSDRFSAERTGGSVSTLTIQRTQQEDSAVYLCASSLAPADTQYFGPGTRLTVL.

This clone is a singleton in its sample. This chain links TRBV9 with TRBJ1-6; 8 nucleotides align to TRBD1. The junction had 3 bases not matched to a gene; V was cut back by 0 bases and J by 7 bases. In germline, CDR1 is SGDLS, CDR2 YYNGEE. This CDR3 comprises 15 residues. DNA of the CDR3: TGTGCCAGCAGCGTAGGAGGGACAGGCAATTCACCCCTCCACTTT. Residues: CASSVGGTGNSPLHF. The variable domain in full, with the rest retrieved from reference TRBV9 and TRBJ1-6, is DSGVTQTPKHLITATGQRVTLRCSPRSGDLSVYWYQQSLDQGLQFLIQYYNGEERAKGNILERFSAQQFPDLHSELNLSSLELGDSALYFCASSVGGTGNSPLHFGNGTRLTVT.

This chain connects TRBV5-1 to TRBJ2-1; D ambiguous. With 4 bases removed from V and 7 bases from J, the gap between germline ends came to 9 bases. This CDR3 has 12 residues. Germline assignment: CDR1 SGHRS and CDR2 YFSETQ. CDR3 sequence reads: CASSRLGNEQFF. Written as DNA, the CDR3 is TGCGCCAGCAGCCGCCTAGGAAATGAGCAGTTCTTC.

This clone was counted a single time. The rearrangement uses TRBV28 and TRBJ1-2; 7 nucleotides agree with TRBD1. The CDR3 length is 13 residues. The germline gives CDR1 MDHEN, CDR2 SYDVKM. The V and J ends lost 10 bases and 7 bases, in that order; junction bases with no gene match: 12. The CDR3 region is CATATRDRSGYTF. CDR3 in DNA: TGTGCCACGGCTACTCGGGACAGATCTGGCTACACCTTC.

This chain links TRBV5-1 with TRBJ2-1, with 14 bases aligning to TRBD2. The V and J ends lost 6 bases and 8 bases, in that order; junction bases with no gene match: 4. The CDR3 contains 14 residues. Germline V gene sequence: CDR1 SGHRS, CDR2 YFSETQ. The CDR3 reads CASTKGLAGDEQFF. The DNA of the CDR3 is TGCGCCAGCACCAAGGGACTAGCGGGGGATGAGCAGTTCTTC.

The rearrangement links TRBV6-6 to TRBJ1-2, with D perhaps matching TRBD1 (5 bases). The V gene's germline CDR1 is MNHNY and CDR2 SVGAGI (reference sequence). Deletions cut 2 bases from V and 5 bases from J, with 12 bases between. There are 14 residues in the CDR3. This CDR3 is CASSYGGGWYGYTF. The CDR3 DNA is TGTGCCAGCAGTTACGGCGGGGGATGGTATGGCTACACCTTC.

The chain has TRBV28 and TRBJ1-2; D not certain. V lost 0 bases and J 4 bases, leaving 12 bases between the germline ends. CDR1 MDHEN and CDR2 SYDVKM come from the germline V gene. The CDR3 is 15 residues long. The DNA for the CDR3 is TGTGCCAGCAGTTTATGGGCCGGGAAGCGCTATGGCTACACCTTC. Translation gives CASSLWAGKRYGYTF.

This clone was recorded only once. This chain links TRBV5-1 with TRBJ2-7, with a possible D match to TRBD2 (5 bases). The germline CDR1 and CDR2 sequences are SGHRS and YFSETQ. This CDR3 comprises 14 residues. V lost 4 bases and J lost 5, with 16 bases in between. The CDR3 region has the DNA TGCGCCAGCAGCCCGGGCGAGGGTTTCGACGAGCAGTACTTC. Translation: CASSPGEGFDEQYF.

The V gene is TRBV9, the J gene TRBJ1-1; TRBD1 matches 7 bases. Unmatched junction bases numbered 4, after V lost 7 bases and J lost 4 bases. Germline CDR1 reads SGDLS; CDR2 reads YYNGEE. The CDR3 is 12 amino acids. The DNA for the CDR3 is TGTGCCAGCGGAACAGGGGCCACTGAAGCTTTCTTT. Protein product: CASGTGATEAFF.

This chain uses TRBV29-1 with TRBJ2-6; 9 bases are shared with TRBD1. The CDR3 is made up of 17 amino acids. Germline V gene sequence: CDR1 SQVTM, CDR2 ANQGSEA. Trimming cost V 6 bases and J 4 bases; bases outside gene matches: 13. The CDR3 reads CSVRGGQGKPGANVLTF. Here the CDR3 DNA reads TGCAGCGTGAGGGGGGGACAGGGTAAACCAGGGGCCAACGTCCTGACTTTC.

This chain links TRBV6-5 with TRBJ2-7; 7 bases line up with TRBD1. Germline V gene data show CDR1 as MNHEY and CDR2 as SVGAGI. CDR3 size: 14 residues. V was clipped by 2 bases and J by 1 base; unmatched bases: 2. CDR3: CASSYQGESYEQYF. CDR3 in DNA: TGTGCCAGCAGTTACCAGGGGGAGTCCTACGAGCAGTACTTC.

The rearrangement uses TRBV19 and TRBJ1-6, with a weak D call TRBD1 (5 bases). The germline CDR1 and CDR2 sequences are LNHDA and SQIVND (reference sequence). This CDR3 region has 14 residues. V lost 10 bases to trimming and J lost 6 bases, with 16 bases between them. In DNA form, the CDR3 reads TGTGCCACCACACCAGGGCGCGGTAATTCACCCCTCCACTTT. It translates to CATTPGRGNSPLHF.

The chain joins TRBV4-3 to TRBJ2-5; TRBD1 matches 8 bases. The J call may be incorrect, as the DNA end agrees better with TRBJ2-7. Germline CDR1 is LGHNA and CDR2 is YSLEER. The CDR3 sequence is 17 residues long. Here the CDR3 DNA reads TGCGCCAGCAGCCAAGTTGCAGTTGGCAGGGGGCTAAACGAGCAGTACTTC. It specifies CASSQVAVGRGLNEQYF.

The rearrangement uses TRBV18 and TRBJ2-7; 7 bases are shared with TRBD2. Losses at the gene ends were 3 bases for V and 5 bases for J; bases not matched to a gene: 7. Germline lookup yields CDR1 KGHSH and CDR2 LQKENI. The CDR3 is 14 amino acids. The CDR3 DNA reads TGTGCCAGCTCACCCACCAGGGAGGGGAACGAGCAGTACTTC. Translation: CASSPTREGNEQYF.

The J gene is TRBJ1-2, the V gene TRBV6-5; TRBD1 matches 8 bases. The length of the CDR3 is 13 residues. The J segment lost 6 bases and the V segment lost 5 bases, leaving 5 bases of the junction unmatched. Per the germline V gene, CDR1 is MNHEY and CDR2 is SVGAGI. The CDR3 nucleotides read TGTGCCAGCAGTGGCGGACAGGGCCATGGCTACACCTTC. This codes for CASSGGQGHGYTF.

The V gene is TRBV7-9, the J gene TRBJ2-7, with D perhaps matching TRBD1 (5 bases). Germline values: CDR1 SEHNR, CDR2 FQNEAQ (reference sequence). The CDR3 has 14 residues. Deletions cut 1 base from V and 4 bases from J, with 11 bases between. CDR3 region: CASSLEGQGYEQYF. The CDR3, as DNA: TGTGCCAGCAGCTTAGAGGGTCAGGGATACGAGCAGTACTTC.

This clone has a handful of counts. The chain carries TRBV5-8 and TRBJ1-4; the match to TRBD1 covers 7 bases. The V gene end was trimmed by 4 bases and the J gene end by 8 bases; junction bases not matched to a gene: 11. Germline CDR1 and CDR2: SGHTS and YDEGEE. This CDR3 is built from 15 residues. The CDR3 DNA reads as TGTGCCAGCAGCCCGAGACAGGGAGGATGGGAAAAACTGTTTTTT. Translation gives CASSPRQGGWEKLFF.